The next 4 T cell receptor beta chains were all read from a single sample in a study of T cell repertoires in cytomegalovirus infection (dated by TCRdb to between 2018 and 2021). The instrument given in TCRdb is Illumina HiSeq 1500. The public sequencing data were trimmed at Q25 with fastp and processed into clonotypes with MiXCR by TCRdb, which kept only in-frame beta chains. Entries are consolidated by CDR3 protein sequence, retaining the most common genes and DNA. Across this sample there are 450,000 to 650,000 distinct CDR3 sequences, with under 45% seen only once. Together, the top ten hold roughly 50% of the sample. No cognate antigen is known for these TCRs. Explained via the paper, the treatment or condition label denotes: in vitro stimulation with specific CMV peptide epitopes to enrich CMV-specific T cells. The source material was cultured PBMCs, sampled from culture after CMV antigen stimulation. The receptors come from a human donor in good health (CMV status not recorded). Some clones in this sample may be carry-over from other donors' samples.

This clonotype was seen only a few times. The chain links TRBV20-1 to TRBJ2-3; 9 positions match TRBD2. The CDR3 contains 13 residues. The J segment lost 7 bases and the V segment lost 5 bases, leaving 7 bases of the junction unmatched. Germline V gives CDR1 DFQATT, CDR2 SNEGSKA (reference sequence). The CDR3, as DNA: TGCAGTGCTCGAGCGGGGGGTACTTATACGCAGTATTTT. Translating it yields CSARAGGTYTQYF.

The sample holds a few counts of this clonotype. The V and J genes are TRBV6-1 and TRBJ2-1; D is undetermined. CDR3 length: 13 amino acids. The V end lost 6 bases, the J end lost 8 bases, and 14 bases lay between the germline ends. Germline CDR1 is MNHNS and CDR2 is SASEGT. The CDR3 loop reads CASSRRLGHEQFF. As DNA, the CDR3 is TGTGCCAGCAGCCGCCGGCTCGGGCATGAGCAGTTCTTC.

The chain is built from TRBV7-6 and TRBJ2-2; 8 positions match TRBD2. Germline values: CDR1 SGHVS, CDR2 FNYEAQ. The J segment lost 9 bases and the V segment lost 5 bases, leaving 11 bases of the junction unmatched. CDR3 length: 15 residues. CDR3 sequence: CASSIGGVTARELFF. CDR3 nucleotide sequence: TGTGCCAGCAGCATCGGGGGGGTTACCGCGAGGGAGCTGTTTTTT.

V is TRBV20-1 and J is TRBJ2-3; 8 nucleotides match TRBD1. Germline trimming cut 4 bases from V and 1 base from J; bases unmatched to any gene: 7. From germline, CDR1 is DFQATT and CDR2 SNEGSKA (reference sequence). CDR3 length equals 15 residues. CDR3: CSATSRGRGTDTQYF. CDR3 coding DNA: TGCAGTGCTACCTCCAGGGGGCGCGGCACAGATACGCAGTATTTT.